This passage covers 10 T cell receptor beta chains from one sample sequenced in a study of Graves' ophthalmopathy and Graves' hyperthyroidism. RNA transcripts served as template for amplifying TCR beta CDR3 sequences. HTBI primers were employed in first-round RT-PCR, then a second-round multiplex PCR followed. TCRdb independently ran MiXCR on the multiplex PCR reads; one entry per CDR3 protein. This table holds 400,000 to 500,000 distinct CDR3 sequences, around a fifth found once. Sequences were obtained from peripheral blood. The receptor set was obtained from a woman aged 18-29 years with stable Graves' hyperthyroidism.

The gene calls are TRBV11-2 and TRBJ2-7; D not resolved. CDR1 is SGHAT and CDR2 is FQNNGV in the germline V gene. V shed 1 base and J shed 3 bases, with 10 bases lying between them. This CDR3 has 14 amino acids. The CDR3 is CASSLGGPIYEQYF. The CDR3 DNA reads as TGTGCCAGCAGCTTAGGTGGGCCGATCTACGAGCAGTACTTC.

Regarding this clonotype: Possible read error: a much larger clone is one base away. This rearrangement joins TRBV30 to TRBJ2-7, with D possibly being TRBD1 (5 bases). This CDR3 region has 19 residues. Germline-derived CDR1 and CDR2 are GTSNPN and SVGIG (reference sequence). The CDR3 DNA follows: TGTGCCCGGAGTGTACCAAATCGCTTGAGACAGAAGCGTTTTGGTGAGCAGTACTTC. It translates to CARSVPNRLRQKRFGEQYF.

The chain employs TRBV6-1 and TRBJ2-7; 10 positions match TRBD2. The V gene's germline CDR1 is MNHNS and CDR2 SASEGT. The CDR3 totals 15 residues. V was clipped by 6 bases and J by 1 base; unmatched bases: 6. The CDR3 here is CASRERGGGSYEQYF. DNA for the CDR3: TGTGCCAGCAGGGAGCGGGGGGGCGGATCCTACGAGCAGTACTTC.

This clonotype was counted at least ten times. The chain couples TRBV20-1 to TRBJ2-7; 11 bases agree with TRBD2. Germline V CDR1 and CDR2: DFQATT, SNEGSKA (reference sequence). The CDR3 is made up of 14 amino acids. Trimming removed 3 bases from V and 4 bases from J; junction bases left unmatched: 5. CDR3 in amino acids: CSASGTSGLYEQYF. DNA for the CDR3: TGCAGTGCTAGCGGGACTAGCGGCCTTTACGAGCAGTACTTC.

This clonotype was seen repeatedly, ten times or more. The CDR3 region has the DNA TGTGCCAGCAGTCCCTGGACAGGGGGCTTCTATGGCTACACCTTC. It is translated as CASSPWTGGFYGYTF. The chain carries TRBV28 and TRBJ1-2; 11 bases are shared with TRBD1. V lost 5 bases, J lost 4 bases, and 6 bases stayed unmatched. The V gene's germline CDR1 is MDHEN and CDR2 SYDVKM. This CDR3 spans 15 amino acids.

This clonotype was recorded many times. V gene TRBV7-8 combines with J gene TRBJ2-5, with TRBD1 matching over 8 bases. The CDR3 spans 14 residues. Germline assignment: CDR1 SGHVS and CDR2 FQNEAQ. Trimming cost V 4 bases and J 4 bases; bases outside gene matches: 5. The CDR3 nucleotides are TGTGCCAGCAGCTCACACAGGGGGGCAGAGACCCAGTACTTC. Amino acid sequence: CASSSHRGAETQYF.

The chain combines TRBV28 with TRBJ1-1; D call uncertain. Germline lookup yields CDR1 MDHEN and CDR2 SYDVKM. This CDR3 region has 11 residues. Between the trimmed V and J ends, which lost 6 bases and 7 bases, there was a span of 9 bases. CDR3 DNA sequence: TGTGCCAGCAGCCTAGTGGATGAAGCTTTCTTT. Its protein product is CASSLVDEAFF.

This clonotype appeared many times. The chain links TRBV27 to TRBJ1-6; maybe TRBD1 (5 bases). The CDR3 totals 14 residues. V was cut by 7 bases and J by 0 bases, with 7 bases left in between. Germline lookup yields CDR1 MNHEY and CDR2 SMNVEV (reference sequence). The CDR3 here is CASNRGSYNSPLHF. The CDR3 DNA reads as TGTGCCAGCAATAGGGGCTCCTATAATTCACCCCTCCACTTT.

In its sample, this clonotype was seen many times. The chain joins TRBV18 to TRBJ2-7, with TRBD1 identical over 10 bases. The CDR3 is 16 residues long. The J segment lost 2 bases and the V segment lost 2 bases, leaving 6 bases of the junction unmatched. Germline CDR1 KGHSH, CDR2 LQKENI. CDR3 in amino acids: CASSPSTGTGAYEQYF. The CDR3 DNA reads TGTGCCAGCTCACCATCAACCGGGACAGGGGCCTACGAGCAGTACTTC.

This clonotype was seen ten or more times. V gene TRBV11-2 combines with J gene TRBJ2-7, with 9 bases aligning to TRBD2. This CDR3 contains 15 residues. V lost 5 bases to trimming and J lost 4 bases; unmatched junction nucleotides: 9. Germline CDR1 is SGHAT and CDR2 is FQNNGV. The CDR3 nucleotides read TGTGCCAGCAGCAATAGGGCTAGCGGGAAATACGAGCAGTACTTC. Its protein is CASSNRASGKYEQYF.